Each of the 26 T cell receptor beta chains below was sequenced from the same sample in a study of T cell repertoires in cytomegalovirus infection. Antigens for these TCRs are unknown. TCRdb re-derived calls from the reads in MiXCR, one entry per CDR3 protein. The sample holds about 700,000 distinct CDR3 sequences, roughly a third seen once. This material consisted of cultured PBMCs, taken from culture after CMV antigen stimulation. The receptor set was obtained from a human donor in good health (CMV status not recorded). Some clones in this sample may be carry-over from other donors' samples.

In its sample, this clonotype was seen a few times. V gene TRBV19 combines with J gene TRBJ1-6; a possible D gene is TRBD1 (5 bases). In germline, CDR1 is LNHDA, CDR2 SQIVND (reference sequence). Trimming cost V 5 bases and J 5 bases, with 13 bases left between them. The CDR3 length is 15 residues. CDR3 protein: CASSVTGFDNSPLHF. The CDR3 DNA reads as TGTGCCAGTAGTGTAACAGGTTTCGATAATTCACCCCTCCACTTT.

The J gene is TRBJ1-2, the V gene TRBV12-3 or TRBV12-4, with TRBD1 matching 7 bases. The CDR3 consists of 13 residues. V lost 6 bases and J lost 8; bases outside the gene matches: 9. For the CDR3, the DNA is TGTGCCAGCAGCCGTACAGGGGTCGGCGGCTACACCTTC. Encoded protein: CASSRTGVGGYTF.

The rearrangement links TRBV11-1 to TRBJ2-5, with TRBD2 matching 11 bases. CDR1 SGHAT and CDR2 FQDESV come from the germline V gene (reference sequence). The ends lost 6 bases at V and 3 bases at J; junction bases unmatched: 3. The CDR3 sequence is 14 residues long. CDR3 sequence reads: CASRPSGGKETQYF. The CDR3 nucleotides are TGTGCCAGCAGGCCTAGCGGGGGGAAAGAGACCCAGTACTTC. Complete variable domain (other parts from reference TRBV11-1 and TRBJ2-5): EAEVAQSPRYKITEKSQAVAFWCDPISGHATLYWYRQILGQGPELLVQFQDESVVDDSQLPKDRFSAERLKGVDSTLKIQPAELGDSAMYLCASRPSGGKETQYFGPGTRLLVL.

The CDR3 loop is CASSLEAGTQYF. CDR3 nucleotides: TGTGCCAGCAGTTTAGAGGCGGGGACGCAGTATTTT. V usage is TRBV12-3 or TRBV12-4 and J usage is TRBJ2-3; D is possibly TRBD2 (6 bases). The CDR3 runs to 12 residues. V lost 1 base and J lost 9, with 8 bases in between.

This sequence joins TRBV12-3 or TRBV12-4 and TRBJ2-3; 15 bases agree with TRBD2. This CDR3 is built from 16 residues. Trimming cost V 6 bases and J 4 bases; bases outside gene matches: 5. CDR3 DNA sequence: TGTGCCAGCAGCGGACTAGCGGGGGGGGAAGCAGATACGCAGTATTTT. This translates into CASSGLAGGEADTQYF.

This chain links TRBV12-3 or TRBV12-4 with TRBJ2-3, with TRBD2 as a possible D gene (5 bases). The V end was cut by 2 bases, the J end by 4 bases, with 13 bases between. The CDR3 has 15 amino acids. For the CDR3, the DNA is TGTGCCAGCAGTTTATCCACAACTAGGGCAGATACGCAGTATTTT. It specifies CASSLSTTRADTQYF.

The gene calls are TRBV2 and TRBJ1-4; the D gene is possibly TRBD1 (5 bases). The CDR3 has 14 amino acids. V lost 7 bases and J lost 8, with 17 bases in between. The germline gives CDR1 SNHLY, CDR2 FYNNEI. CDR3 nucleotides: TGTGCCAGCAAGGTTCTCAGGGCTGGAGAAAAACTGTTTTTT. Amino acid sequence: CASKVLRAGEKLFF.

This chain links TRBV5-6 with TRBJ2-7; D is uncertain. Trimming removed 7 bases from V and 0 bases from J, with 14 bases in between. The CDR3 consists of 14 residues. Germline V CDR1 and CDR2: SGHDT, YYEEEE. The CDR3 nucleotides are TGTGCCAGCTACAACGAGCTCAACTCCTACGAGCAGTACTTC. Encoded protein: CASYNELNSYEQYF.

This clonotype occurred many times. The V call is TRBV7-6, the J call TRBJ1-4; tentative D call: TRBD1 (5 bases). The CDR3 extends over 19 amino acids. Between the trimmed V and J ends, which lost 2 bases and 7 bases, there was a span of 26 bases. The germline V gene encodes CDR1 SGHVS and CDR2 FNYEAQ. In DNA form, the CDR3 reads TGTGCCAGCAGCTTAAGTCGGCGATCCGCCATAACCGGGACTGAAAAACTGTTTTTT. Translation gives CASSLSRRSAITGTEKLFF.

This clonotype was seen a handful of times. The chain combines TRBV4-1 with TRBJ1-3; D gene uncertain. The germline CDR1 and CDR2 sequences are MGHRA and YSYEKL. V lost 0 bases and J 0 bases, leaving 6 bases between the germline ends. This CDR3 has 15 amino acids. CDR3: CASSQDVSSGNTIYF. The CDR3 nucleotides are TGCGCCAGCAGCCAAGATGTCAGCTCTGGAAACACCATATATTTT.

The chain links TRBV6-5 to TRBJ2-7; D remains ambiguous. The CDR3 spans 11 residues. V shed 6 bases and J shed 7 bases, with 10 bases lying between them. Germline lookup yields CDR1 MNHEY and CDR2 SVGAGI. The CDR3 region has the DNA TGTGCCAGCAGGGTCAATTCGGAGCAGTACTTC. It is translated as CASRVNSEQYF.

The CDR3 nucleotides read TGTGCCAGCAGTTACTCGGGACTAGCATTCCCTATTGGTTACGAGCAGTACTTC. This translates into CASSYSGLAFPIGYEQYF. This chain joins TRBV6-2 or TRBV6-3 and TRBJ2-7; 9 bases map to TRBD2. The ends lost 0 bases at V and 4 bases at J; junction bases unmatched: 13. Germline lookup yields CDR1 MNHEY and CDR2 SVGEGT. The CDR3 loop spans 18 amino acids.

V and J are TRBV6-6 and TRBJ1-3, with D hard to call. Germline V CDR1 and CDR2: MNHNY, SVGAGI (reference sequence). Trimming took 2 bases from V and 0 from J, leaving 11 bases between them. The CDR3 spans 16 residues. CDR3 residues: CASSYVAAGSGNTIYF. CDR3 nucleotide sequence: TGTGCCAGCAGTTACGTCGCGGCCGGCTCTGGAAACACCATATATTTT.

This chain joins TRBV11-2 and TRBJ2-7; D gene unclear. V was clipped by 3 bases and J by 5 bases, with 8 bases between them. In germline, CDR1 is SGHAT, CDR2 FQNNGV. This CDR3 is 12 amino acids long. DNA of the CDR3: TGTGCCAGCAGCTTTTCTCCCGACGAGCAGTACTTC. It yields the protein CASSFSPDEQYF.

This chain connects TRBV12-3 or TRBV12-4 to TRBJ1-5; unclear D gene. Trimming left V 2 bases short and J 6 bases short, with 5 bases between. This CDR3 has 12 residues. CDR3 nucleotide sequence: TGTGCCAGCAGTTTAACGGCTCAGCCCCAGCATTTT. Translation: CASSLTAQPQHF.

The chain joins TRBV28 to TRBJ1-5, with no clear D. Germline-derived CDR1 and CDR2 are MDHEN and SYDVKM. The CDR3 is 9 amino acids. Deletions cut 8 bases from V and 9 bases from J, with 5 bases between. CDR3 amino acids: CASPAPQHF. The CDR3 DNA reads TGTGCCAGCCCGGCGCCCCAGCATTTT.

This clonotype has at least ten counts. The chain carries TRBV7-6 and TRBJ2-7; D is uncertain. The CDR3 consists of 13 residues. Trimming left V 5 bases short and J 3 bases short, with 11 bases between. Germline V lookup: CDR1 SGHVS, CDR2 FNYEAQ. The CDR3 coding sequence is TGTGCCAGCAGCCGTGAGTCACTCTACGAGCAGTACTTC. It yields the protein CASSRESLYEQYF.

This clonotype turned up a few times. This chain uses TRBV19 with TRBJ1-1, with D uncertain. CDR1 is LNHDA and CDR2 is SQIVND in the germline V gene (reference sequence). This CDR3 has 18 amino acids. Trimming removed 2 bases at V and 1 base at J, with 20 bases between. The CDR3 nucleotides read TGTGCCAGTAGTATATCTGGCAGGCGGGGAGGCGGGAACACTGAAGCTTTCTTT. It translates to CASSISGRRGGGNTEAFF.

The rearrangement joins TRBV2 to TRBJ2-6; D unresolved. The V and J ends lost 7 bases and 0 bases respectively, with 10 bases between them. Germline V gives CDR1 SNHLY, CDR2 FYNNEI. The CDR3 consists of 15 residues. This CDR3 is CASTIRPSGANVLTF. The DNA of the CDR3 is TGTGCCAGCACCATTCGACCCTCTGGGGCCAACGTCCTGACTTTC.

The CDR3 nucleotides read TGCGCCAGCAGCCAAGAGGGACAGGGGGCCTCGATGGTTTCACCCCTCCACTTT. Translated, it gives CASSQEGQGASMVSPLHF. The V and J genes are TRBV4-3 and TRBJ1-6; 12 bases map to TRBD1. CDR3 length: 18 amino acids. Germline V lookup: CDR1 LGHNA, CDR2 YSLEER. Trimming removed 0 bases from V and 9 bases from J; junction bases left unmatched: 9.

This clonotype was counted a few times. CDR3 coding DNA: TGTGCCATGGGAGCGGGTAAGGAGACCCAGTACTTC. Translating gives CAMGAGKETQYF. The rearrangement joins TRBV10-3 to TRBJ2-5; maybe TRBD2 (6 bases). This CDR3 region has 12 residues. The V end lost 9 bases, the J end lost 5 bases, and 13 bases lay between the germline ends. The V gene's germline CDR1 is ENHRY and CDR2 SYGVKD.

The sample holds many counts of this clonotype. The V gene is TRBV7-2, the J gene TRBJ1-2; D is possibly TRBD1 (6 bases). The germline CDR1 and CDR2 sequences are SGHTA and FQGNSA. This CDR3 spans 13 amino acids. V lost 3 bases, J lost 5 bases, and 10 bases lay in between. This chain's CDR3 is CASSFDRTYGYTF. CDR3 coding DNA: TGTGCCAGCAGCTTTGACAGGACGTATGGCTACACCTTC. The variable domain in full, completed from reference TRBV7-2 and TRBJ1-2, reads GAGVSQSPSNKVTEKGKDVELRCDPISGHTALYWYRQSLGQGLEFLIYFQGNSAPDKSGLPSDRFSAERTGGSVSTLTIQRTQQEDSAVYLCASSFDRTYGYTFGSGTRLTVV.

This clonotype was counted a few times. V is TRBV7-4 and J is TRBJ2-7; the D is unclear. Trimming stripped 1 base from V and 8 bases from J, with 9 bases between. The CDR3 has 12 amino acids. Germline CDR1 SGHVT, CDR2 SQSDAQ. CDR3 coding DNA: TGTGCCAGCAGCTTAGACCAGCCGAAGCAGTACTTC. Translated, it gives CASSLDQPKQYF.

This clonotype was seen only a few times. CDR3 residues: CASSLEGGELVNEQFF. The CDR3 nucleotides are TGTGCCAGCAGCTTAGAGGGGGGGGAGTTAGTCAATGAGCAGTTCTTC. This chain uses TRBV11-1 with TRBJ2-1; perhaps TRBD2 as D (7 bases). V lost 1 base and J 6 bases, leaving 16 bases between the germline ends. This CDR3 is 16 amino acids long. Germline CDR1 SGHAT, CDR2 FQDESV (reference sequence).

CDR3 sequence reads: CASRGTGARSPLHF. The CDR3 DNA sequence: TGTGCCAGCAGGGGGACAGGGGCTAGGTCACCCCTCCACTTT. The rearrangement links TRBV6-1 to TRBJ1-6, with 10 bases lining up with TRBD1. V lost 6 bases and J lost 10; bases outside the gene matches: 6. Germline V lookup: CDR1 MNHNS, CDR2 SASEGT. The CDR3 runs to 14 residues.

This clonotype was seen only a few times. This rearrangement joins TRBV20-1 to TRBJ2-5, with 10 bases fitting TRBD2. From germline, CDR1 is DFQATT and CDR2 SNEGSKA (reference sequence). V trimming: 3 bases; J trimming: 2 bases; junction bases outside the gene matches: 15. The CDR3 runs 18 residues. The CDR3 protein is CSASKRGGRMGQQETQYF. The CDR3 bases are TGCAGTGCTAGTAAGCGGGGGGGCCGAATGGGTCAACAAGAGACCCAGTACTTC.